The TCR beta chain under discussion was sequenced for a study of high-grade serous ovarian cancer treatment subgroups. The CDR3 covers 14 residues. V dropped 4 bases and J dropped 5 bases, with 15 bases sitting between them. Germline assignment: CDR1 SGDLS and CDR2 YYNGEE. Tumor tissue was taken before any definitive surgery or chemotherapy was given. Some clones are missing from TCRdb's copy, which holds only in-frame ones; the method was immunoSEQ multiplex PCR. The table includes about 1,100 clones, roughly two thirds detected once. The J gene is TRBJ1-1, the V gene TRBV9; D is possibly TRBD1 (6 bases). The TCR was taken from a human donor with high-grade serous ovarian cancer. Material for sequencing was tumor tissue. CDR3 protein: CASSPQAGETEAFF. The DNA for the CDR3 is TGTGCCAGCAGCCCCCAGGCAGGGGAGACTGAAGCTTTCTTT. The full variable domain, with the rest looked up from reference TRBV9 and TRBJ1-1, is DSGVTQTPKHLITATGQRVTLRCSPRSGDLSVYWYQQSLDQGLQFLIQYYNGEERAKGNILERFSAQQFPDLHSELNLSSLELGDSALYFCASSPQAGETEAFFGQGTRLTVV.